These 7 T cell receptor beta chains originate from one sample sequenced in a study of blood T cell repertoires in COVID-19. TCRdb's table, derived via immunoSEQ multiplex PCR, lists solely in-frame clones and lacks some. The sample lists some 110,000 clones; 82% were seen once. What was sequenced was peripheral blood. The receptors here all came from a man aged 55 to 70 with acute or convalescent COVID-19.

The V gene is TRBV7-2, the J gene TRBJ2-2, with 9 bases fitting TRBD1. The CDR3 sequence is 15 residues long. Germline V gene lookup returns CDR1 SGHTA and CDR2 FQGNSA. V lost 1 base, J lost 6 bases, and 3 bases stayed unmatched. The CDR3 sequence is CASSLGQGGSGELFF. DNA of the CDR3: TGTGCCAGCAGCTTAGGACAGGGGGGGTCCGGGGAGCTGTTTTTT.

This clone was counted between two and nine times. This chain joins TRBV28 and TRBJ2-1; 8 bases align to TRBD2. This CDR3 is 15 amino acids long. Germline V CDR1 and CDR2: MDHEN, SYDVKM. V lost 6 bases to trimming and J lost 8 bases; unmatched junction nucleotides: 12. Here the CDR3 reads CASSSTSGLVDEQFF. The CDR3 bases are TGTGCCAGCAGCTCCACTAGCGGACTAGTCGATGAGCAGTTCTTC.

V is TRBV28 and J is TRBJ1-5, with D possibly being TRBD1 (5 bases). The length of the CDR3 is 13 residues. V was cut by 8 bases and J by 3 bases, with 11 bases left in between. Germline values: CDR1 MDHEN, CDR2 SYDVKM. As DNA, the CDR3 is TGTGCCAGCGGGGCTGTAGCCAATCAGCCCCAGCATTTT. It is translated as CASGAVANQPQHF.

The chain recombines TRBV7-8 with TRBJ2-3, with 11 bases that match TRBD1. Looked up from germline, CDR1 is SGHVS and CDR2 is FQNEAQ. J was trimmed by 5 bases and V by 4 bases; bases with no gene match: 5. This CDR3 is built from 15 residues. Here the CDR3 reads CASSWDRGWGDTQYF. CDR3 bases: TGTGCCAGCAGCTGGGACAGGGGGTGGGGAGATACGCAGTATTTT.

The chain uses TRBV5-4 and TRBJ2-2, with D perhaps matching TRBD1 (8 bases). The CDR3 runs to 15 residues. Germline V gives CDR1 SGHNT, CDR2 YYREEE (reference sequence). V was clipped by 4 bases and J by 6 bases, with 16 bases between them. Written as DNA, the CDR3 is TGTGCCAGCAGCCCGGGGGGACAGGAGGCCGGGGAGCTGTTTTTT. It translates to CASSPGGQEAGELFF.

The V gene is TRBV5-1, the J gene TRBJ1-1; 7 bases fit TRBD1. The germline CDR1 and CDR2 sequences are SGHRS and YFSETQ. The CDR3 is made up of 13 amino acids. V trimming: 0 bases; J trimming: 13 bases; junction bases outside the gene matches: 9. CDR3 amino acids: CASSLEGAGSVFF. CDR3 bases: TGCGCCAGCAGCTTGGAGGGGGCAGGGTCGGTTTTCTTT.

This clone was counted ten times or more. The CDR3 coding sequence is TGTGCCAGCAGTTACCCCACGTTACTAGGAGGCCTCTACGAGCAGTACTTC. Translated, it gives CASSYPTLLGGLYEQYF. The chain combines TRBV6-2 or TRBV6-3 with TRBJ2-7, with D possibly being TRBD2 (5 bases). Germline CDR1 is MNHEY and CDR2 is SVGEGT. Trimming left V 2 bases short and J 3 bases short, with 20 bases between. The CDR3 runs 17 residues.